The 3 T cell receptor beta chains below were found in one sample sequenced in a study of T-cell memory formation after mild COVID-19. TCRdb reprocessed the 5' RACE reads via MiXCR and lists one record per CDR3 protein. Of around 310,000 distinct CDR3 sequences in the sample, approximately 22% were seen once. The specimen was PBMCs or a T cell subset sorted from them (not recorded which). Receptor source: a man aged 18 to 29 who had mild COVID-19 (a few samples of this study predate the infection). Cell type and time point are not known.

The chain couples TRBV20-1 to TRBJ1-2; possibly TRBD1 for D (5 bases). Trimming pared 6 bases from V and 8 bases from J, leaving 22 bases between. CDR1 and CDR2 (germline): DFQATT, SNEGSKA (reference sequence). This CDR3 comprises 14 residues. The CDR3 spells CSARDGGHVGGYTF. The DNA of the CDR3 is TGCAGTGCCCGGGACGGAGGACATGTGGGGGGCTACACCTTC.

The rearrangement uses TRBV7-9 and TRBJ1-1, with D maybe TRBD1 (5 bases). Per germline, CDR1 SEHNR and CDR2 FQNEAQ (reference sequence). This CDR3 contains 12 residues. Trimming removed 7 bases from V and 5 bases from J, with 11 bases in between. The CDR3 is CASTEGSTEAFF. DNA for the CDR3: TGTGCCAGCACTGAGGGGAGTACTGAAGCTTTCTTT.

The rearrangement uses TRBV4-1 and TRBJ1-2; 8 bases match TRBD1. Looked up from germline, CDR1 is MGHRA and CDR2 is YSYEKL. This CDR3 is 15 amino acids long. With 6 bases clipped from V and 4 bases from J, the junction kept 10 bases outside the gene matches. CDR3 nucleotides: TGCGCCAGCAGGGCCTCCCTCACAGGGGGCTATGGCTACACCTTC. This sequence encodes CASRASLTGGYGYTF.